One T cell receptor beta chain is described in this entry. The sample is drawn from a study of control samples from healthy donors and cancer patients. Assay: immunoSEQ multiplex PCR; the TCRdb copy retains only in-frame clones and omits some. The sample includes about 130,000 clones, roughly 94% of them seen just once. Trimming took off 1 base at V and 2 bases at J, with 12 bases between the two ends. CDR3 size: 15 residues. The germline CDR1 and CDR2 sequences are LNHNV and YYDKDF (reference sequence). The sequencing input was blood. This TCR came from a man aged 25-45 years in good health. The chain joins TRBV15 to TRBJ2-7, with D possibly being TRBD2 (6 bases). The CDR3 coding sequence is TGTGCCACCAGCAGAGGCGGGACGGCCGCCTACGAGCAGTACTTC. This codes for CATSRGGTAAYEQYF.